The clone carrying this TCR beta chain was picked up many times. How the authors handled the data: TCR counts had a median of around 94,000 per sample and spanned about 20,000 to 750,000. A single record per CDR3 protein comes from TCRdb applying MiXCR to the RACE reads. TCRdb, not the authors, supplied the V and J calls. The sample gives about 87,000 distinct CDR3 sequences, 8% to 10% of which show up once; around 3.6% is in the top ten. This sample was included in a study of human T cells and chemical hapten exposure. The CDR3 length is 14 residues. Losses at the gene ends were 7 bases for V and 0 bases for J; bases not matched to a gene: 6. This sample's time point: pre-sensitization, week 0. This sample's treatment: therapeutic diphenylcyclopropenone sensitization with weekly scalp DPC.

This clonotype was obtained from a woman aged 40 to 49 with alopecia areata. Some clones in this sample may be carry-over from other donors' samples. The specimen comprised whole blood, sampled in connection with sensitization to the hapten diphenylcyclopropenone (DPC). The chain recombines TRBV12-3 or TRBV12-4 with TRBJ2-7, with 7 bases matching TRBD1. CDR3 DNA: TGTGCCAGCAAGCCGACAGGGAGCTCCTACGAGCAGTACTTC. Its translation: CASKPTGSSYEQYF.